These T cell receptor beta chains were read from a single sample in a study of blood T cell repertoires in COVID-19. The repertoire was sequenced with immunoSEQ multiplex PCR; TCRdb's copy has only in-frame clones and lacks some. The repertoire holds around 220,000 clones, with around 87% as singletons. The sample comprised PBMCs or T cells enriched from blood (not recorded which). Receptor source: a woman under 40 with acute COVID-19. Each CDR3 is given with its conserved first and last residue. D genes are given only for firm matches. Clone size, where shown, is once, few, many, or a class for clones that have expanded.

abundance: few
j_gene: TRBJ2-7
d_gene: .
v_gene: TRBV9
CDR3nt: TGTGCCAGCAGCGCTGGGACAAATTCCTACGAGCAGTACTTC
CDR3aa: CASSAGTNSYEQYF

abundance: .
j_gene: TRBJ1-6
d_gene: .
v_gene: TRBV6-1
CDR3nt: TGTGCCAGCAGTGATAGTGTGGAGAATAATTCACCCCTCCACTTT
CDR3aa: CASSDSVENNSPLHF

abundance: .
j_gene: TRBJ2-7
d_gene: TRBD2
v_gene: TRBV7-6
CDR3nt: TGTGCCAGCAGCTTATCTGACAGCGGGAGCTACGAGCAGTACTTC
CDR3aa: CASSLSDSGSYEQYF

abundance: .
j_gene: TRBJ2-2
d_gene: TRBD1
v_gene: TRBV6-5
CDR3nt: TGTGCCAGCAGGGACAGGGGAGGGACCGGGGAGCTGTTTTTT
CDR3aa: CASRDRGGTGELFF

abundance: .
j_gene: TRBJ2-5
d_gene: TRBD2
v_gene: TRBV7-6
CDR3nt: TGTGCCAGCAGCTCGGGGACTAGCCTGGAGACCCAGTACTTC
CDR3aa: CASSSGTSLETQYF

abundance: once
j_gene: TRBJ2-3
d_gene: TRBD1
v_gene: TRBV5-1
CDR3nt: TGCGCCAGCAGCTTGGGACAGGGAGCAGATACGCAGTATTTT
CDR3aa: CASSLGQGADTQYF

abundance: .
j_gene: TRBJ2-3
d_gene: .
v_gene: TRBV18
CDR3nt: TGTGCCAGCTCACCCCTAGATAGCGGAGGTAGCACAGATACGCAGTATTTT
CDR3aa: CASSPLDSGGSTDTQYF

abundance: .
j_gene: TRBJ2-2
d_gene: .
v_gene: TRBV5-1
CDR3nt: TGCGCCAGCAGGCAGGGACAAGCGAACACCGGGGAGCTGTTTTTT
CDR3aa: CASRQGQANTGELFF

abundance: .
j_gene: TRBJ2-7
d_gene: .
v_gene: TRBV5-1
CDR3nt: TGCGCCAGCAGCCCAGGATCCTACGAGCAGTACTTC
CDR3aa: CASSPGSYEQYF

abundance: .
j_gene: TRBJ1-2
d_gene: TRBD1
v_gene: TRBV13
CDR3nt: TGTGCCAGCAGCTTTCGACAGGGGCGGCTTGGCTACACCTTC
CDR3aa: CASSFRQGRLGYTF

abundance: .
j_gene: TRBJ2-7
d_gene: .
v_gene: TRBV5-4
CDR3nt: TGTGCCAGCAGCGGCCAACAGGGCTACGAGCAGTACTTC
CDR3aa: CASSGQQGYEQYF